The 30 T cell receptor beta chains in this list originate from one sample, sequenced in a study of T cell responses to AZD1222 COVID-19 vaccine. The data were produced by immunoSEQ multiplex PCR, yet TCRdb's version contains in-frame clones alone and is incomplete. The table has about 110,000 clones, 70% to 90% seen once. Sequencing was performed on peripheral blood, taken 28 days after the second AZD1222 dose. The receptors originated from an adult who received the AZD1222 COVID-19 vaccine.

This chain uses TRBV7-6 with TRBJ2-5, with 8 nucleotides matching TRBD2. The trim removed 0 bases at V and 5 bases at J, leaving 5 bases unmatched. This CDR3 region has 15 residues. Looked up from germline, CDR1 is SGHVS and CDR2 is FNYEAQ. The CDR3 DNA reads TGTGCCAGCAGCTTAGCCCTAGCGGGTTCTGAGACCCAGTACTTC. Protein product: CASSLALAGSETQYF.

The chain links TRBV11-3 to TRBJ2-5; D gene uncertain. V was cut by 4 bases and J by 3 bases, with 6 bases left in between. CDR3 size: 12 residues. The germline CDR1 and CDR2 sequences are SGHNT and YENEEA. As DNA, the CDR3 is TGTGCCAGCAGCTCCATTGAAGAGACCCAGTACTTC. Translation: CASSSIEETQYF.

This chain links TRBV7-3 with TRBJ2-1, with 11 bases matching TRBD1. The V gene's germline CDR1 is SGHTA and CDR2 FQGTGA. Unmatched junction bases numbered 8, after V lost 7 bases and J lost 9 bases. The CDR3 consists of 14 residues. The CDR3 loop is CASNTGQGVSEQFF. The DNA of the CDR3 is TGTGCCAGCAACACGGGACAGGGGGTGAGTGAGCAGTTCTTC.

The chain recombines TRBV5-1 with TRBJ1-3, with D uncertain. The CDR3 spans 14 residues. V lost 4 bases to trimming and J lost 5 bases, with 13 bases between them. In germline, CDR1 is SGHRS, CDR2 YFSETQ. The CDR3 nucleotides are TGCGCCAGCAGCGTAGAAGGAACGCGAAACACCATATATTTT. It is translated as CASSVEGTRNTIYF.

The rearrangement joins TRBV27 to TRBJ2-1; D might be TRBD1 (6 bases). Germline V gene lookup returns CDR1 MNHEY and CDR2 SMNVEV (reference sequence). Trimming left V 8 bases short and J 10 bases short, with 18 bases between. The CDR3 has 13 amino acids. CDR3 in amino acids: CASASVGGGEQFF. The CDR3 DNA reads as TGTGCCAGCGCCTCTGTTGGGGGCGGGGAGCAGTTCTTC.

This CDR3 is CASSGRPGQGPSGRARELFF. CDR3 coding DNA: TGCGCCAGCAGCGGCCGTCCGGGACAGGGACCTAGCGGGAGGGCCAGGGAGCTGTTTTTT. V is TRBV23-1 and J is TRBJ2-2, with 12 bases fitting TRBD2. TRBV23-1 is noted as an ORF with a role that remains uncertain. The ends lost 6 bases at V and 9 bases at J; junction bases unmatched: 23. The CDR3 is 20 residues long.

The gene calls are TRBV7-2 and TRBJ1-6; D is possibly TRBD1 (6 bases). The CDR3 consists of 13 residues. Germline V gene lookup returns CDR1 SGHTA and CDR2 FQGNSA. V was shortened by 2 bases and J by 11 bases, with 10 bases between the two germline ends. The CDR3, as DNA: TGTGCCAGCAGCTTATGGACAGAGGCACCCCTCCACTTT. It is translated as CASSLWTEAPLHF.

J is TRBJ2-5 and V is TRBV9; D gene uncertain. The germline V gene encodes CDR1 SGDLS and CDR2 YYNGEE. The CDR3 is 14 amino acids. With 4 bases removed from V and 5 bases from J, the gap between germline ends came to 15 bases. The CDR3 here is CASSPRVMGETQYF. CDR3 nucleotides: TGTGCCAGCAGCCCCCGGGTAATGGGGGAGACCCAGTACTTC. Full variable domain (rest looked up from reference TRBV9 and TRBJ2-5): DSGVTQTPKHLITATGQRVTLRCSPRSGDLSVYWYQQSLDQGLQFLIQYYNGEERAKGNILERFSAQQFPDLHSELNLSSLELGDSALYFCASSPRVMGETQYFGPGTRLLVL.

The genes are TRBV9 and TRBJ2-3; D ambiguous. CDR1 is SGDLS, CDR2 YYNGEE, per germline. The germline V and J ends were trimmed by 0 bases and 0 bases, with 8 bases remaining between them. CDR3 length: 15 residues. The CDR3 DNA sequence: TGTGCCAGCAGCGTAGATCCCCTTAGCACAGATACGCAGTATTTT. It encodes CASSVDPLSTDTQYF.

V and J are TRBV28 and TRBJ2-1; 14 bases align to TRBD2. Per germline, CDR1 MDHEN and CDR2 SYDVKM. Germline trimming cut 7 bases from V and 3 bases from J; bases unmatched to any gene: 11. This CDR3 comprises 18 residues. CDR3 residues: CASTQGGLAGVGYNEQFF. The CDR3 coding sequence is TGTGCCAGCACCCAAGGGGGACTAGCGGGAGTTGGCTACAATGAGCAGTTCTTC.

The chain links TRBV3-1 (or the pseudogene TRBV3-2) to TRBJ1-1; 7 bases map to TRBD1. The CDR3 has 16 residues. CDR1 and CDR2 (germline): LGHDT, YNNKEL (reference sequence). The V segment lost 2 bases and the J segment 3 bases; nucleotides outside the gene matches: 9. Written as DNA, the CDR3 is TGTGCCAGCAGCCAACCTGGACAGGTCGGGGACACTGAAGCTTTCTTT. Protein product: CASSQPGQVGDTEAFF.

The chain joins TRBV4-1 to TRBJ1-6, with D perhaps TRBD1 (6 bases). Trimming removed 1 base from V and 4 bases from J, with 11 bases in between. CDR3 length: 16 residues. Germline assignment: CDR1 MGHRA and CDR2 YSYEKL. The CDR3 DNA follows: TGCGCCAGCAGCCAAGGTTCCGGGACATATAATTCACCCCTCCACTTT. This sequence encodes CASSQGSGTYNSPLHF.

This rearrangement joins TRBV18 to TRBJ1-4; D ambiguous. The CDR3 loop spans 14 amino acids. The V end lost 6 bases, the J end lost 3 bases, and 11 bases lay between the germline ends. Per germline, CDR1 KGHSH and CDR2 LQKENI. The chain's CDR3 is CASSPRAANEKLFF. In nucleotides, the CDR3 is TGTGCCAGCTCCCCCCGGGCTGCTAATGAAAAACTGTTTTTT.

The chain uses TRBV7-2 and TRBJ2-6; D not certain. The ends were cut back, 3 bases at V and 3 bases at J, with 3 bases in the middle. The CDR3 is made up of 13 amino acids. CDR1 is SGHTA, CDR2 FQGNSA, per germline. The CDR3 protein is CASSFYGANVLTF. CDR3 in DNA: TGTGCCAGCAGCTTTTATGGGGCCAACGTCCTGACTTTC.

J is TRBJ2-2 and V is TRBV5-8; 8 nucleotides agree with TRBD2. Looked up from germline, CDR1 is SGHTS and CDR2 is YDEGEE. V was pared by 0 bases and J by 2 bases, with 3 bases of the junction left unmatched. There are 16 residues in the CDR3. In DNA form, the CDR3 reads TGTGCCAGCAGCTTGGACAGCGGGAGAAACACCGGGGAGCTGTTTTTT. Translating gives CASSLDSGRNTGELFF.

The rearrangement links TRBV27 to TRBJ2-3, with D hard to call. The CDR3 has 14 amino acids. From germline, CDR1 is MNHEY and CDR2 SMNVEV (reference sequence). With 6 bases removed from V and 1 base from J, the gap between germline ends came to 11 bases. CDR3 sequence: CASRPFIGTDTQYF. DNA for the CDR3: TGTGCCAGCAGGCCCTTCATAGGCACAGATACGCAGTATTTT.

This chain uses TRBV4-1 with TRBJ2-1; TRBD1 aligns across 8 bases. V shed 1 base and J 9 bases; nucleotides not matched to a gene: 8. The CDR3 is made up of 15 amino acids. The germline CDR1 and CDR2 sequences are MGHRA and YSYEKL. CDR3 residues: CASSQGGTGLSEQFF. The CDR3 DNA sequence: TGCGCCAGCAGCCAAGGCGGGACAGGTCTATCTGAGCAGTTCTTC.

This rearrangement joins TRBV5-1 to TRBJ1-5; TRBD1 matches 8 bases. The CDR3 is 13 residues long. Losses at the gene ends were 3 bases for V and 7 bases for J; bases not matched to a gene: 3. Per the germline V gene, CDR1 is SGHRS and CDR2 is YFSETQ. CDR3 bases: TGCGCCAGCAGCTCACAGGGGGACCAGCCCCAGCATTTT. This codes for CASSSQGDQPQHF.

This clone was seen a single time. The chain links TRBV11-2 to TRBJ2-7, with 10 positions matching TRBD1. Unmatched junction bases numbered 3, after V lost 2 bases and J lost 2 bases. This CDR3 is 15 amino acids long. CDR1 is SGHAT, CDR2 FQNNGV, per germline. Here the CDR3 reads CASSLLGTGAYEQYF. CDR3 DNA: TGTGCCAGCAGCTTACTTGGGACAGGGGCCTACGAGCAGTACTTC.

The chain joins TRBV5-1 to TRBJ2-1, with a weak D call TRBD1 (6 bases). Germline lookup yields CDR1 SGHRS and CDR2 YFSETQ. The CDR3 totals 16 residues. Between the trimmed V and J ends, which lost 4 bases and 2 bases, there was a span of 16 bases. DNA of the CDR3: TGCGCCAGCAGCCCCCCCACGACAGGAACCTACAATGAGCAGTTCTTC. It translates to CASSPPTTGTYNEQFF.

In this sample, this clone turned up a few times. The identical CDR3 is also encoded by other nucleotide sequences in the sample. The chain carries TRBV3-1 (or the pseudogene TRBV3-2) and TRBJ1-5; TRBD1 might be the D (5 bases). The CDR3 extends over 15 amino acids. Trimming took off 0 bases at V and 3 bases at J, with 9 bases between the two ends. The germline gives CDR1 LGHDT, CDR2 YNNKEL (reference sequence). In DNA, the CDR3 is TGTGCCAGCAGCCAAGATGGGGCAGCCAATCAGCCCCAGCATTTT. This gives the protein CASSQDGAANQPQHF.

The chain combines TRBV15 with TRBJ2-5, with a tentative D call TRBD2 (5 bases). The germline V and J ends were trimmed by 5 bases and 2 bases, with 9 bases remaining between them. CDR1 is LNHNV and CDR2 is YYDKDF in the germline V gene (reference sequence). The CDR3 runs 13 residues. The CDR3 protein is CATSERGQETQYF. The CDR3 bases are TGTGCCACCAGCGAACGGGGACAAGAGACCCAGTACTTC. Variable domain in full (rest from reference TRBV15 and TRBJ2-5): DAMVIQNPRYQVTQFGKPVTLSCSQTLNHNVMYWYQQKSSQAPKLLFHYYDKDFNNEADTPDNFQSRRPNTSFCFLDIRSPGLGDTAMYLCATSERGQETQYFGPGTRLLVL.

The chain's CDR3 is CSAGTSGPYNEQFF. The CDR3, as DNA: TGCAGCGCTGGGACTAGCGGGCCGTACAATGAGCAGTTCTTC. J is TRBJ2-1 and V is TRBV29-1; 12 positions agree with TRBD2. CDR3 size: 14 residues. J gave up 4 bases and V 7 bases, and 5 bases lay outside the gene matches. CDR1 and CDR2 (germline): SQVTM, ANQGSEA.

In its sample, this clone was seen once. This chain connects TRBV11-3 to TRBJ2-2, with 10 bases lining up with TRBD2. Losses at the gene ends were 3 bases for V and 3 bases for J; bases not matched to a gene: 10. Looked up from germline, CDR1 is SGHNT and CDR2 is YENEEA. The CDR3 runs 18 residues. The CDR3 sequence: CASSLSGRAFWDTGELFF. Here the CDR3 DNA reads TGTGCCAGCAGCTTGAGCGGGAGGGCCTTTTGGGACACCGGGGAGCTGTTTTTT.

This clone has just one count. Written as DNA, the CDR3 is TGTGCCAGTAGTGGGGACAGGGTCCTGAACACTGAAGCTTTCTTT. Amino acids: CASSGDRVLNTEAFF. The chain joins TRBV19 to TRBJ1-1, with 9 bases identical to TRBD1. V gave up 5 bases and J gave up 0 bases; unmatched junction bases: 4. This CDR3 spans 15 amino acids. The V gene's germline CDR1 is LNHDA and CDR2 SQIVND (reference sequence).

V is TRBV11-3 and J is TRBJ1-5; D remains ambiguous. The CDR3 totals 13 residues. Germline CDR1 SGHNT, CDR2 YENEEA. Trimming cost V 4 bases and J 6 bases, with 10 bases left between them. CDR3 loop: CASSSWYGQPQHF. The CDR3 DNA reads as TGTGCCAGCAGCTCCTGGTATGGTCAGCCCCAGCATTTT.

This sequence joins TRBV30 and TRBJ1-2; no clear D gene. Germline V lookup: CDR1 GTSNPN, CDR2 SVGIG (reference sequence). Trimming left V 2 bases short and J 2 bases short, with 9 bases between. The CDR3 loop spans 13 amino acids. CDR3 region: CAWSPGPNYGYTF. The CDR3 bases are TGTGCCTGGAGTCCAGGTCCCAACTATGGCTACACCTTC.

This sequence joins TRBV27 and TRBJ2-7, with unresolved D. Germline assignment: CDR1 MNHEY and CDR2 SMNVEV (reference sequence). Trimming cost V 5 bases and J 4 bases, with 18 bases left between them. The CDR3 runs to 15 residues. DNA of the CDR3: TGTGCCAGCAGTCCCCTCATGACGCTAGGGTACGAGCAGTACTTC. It encodes CASSPLMTLGYEQYF.

V gene TRBV15 combines with J gene TRBJ2-1; a weak D match, TRBD2 (6 bases). V was cut by 0 bases and J by 7 bases, with 22 bases left in between. The germline V gene has CDR1 LNHNV and CDR2 YYDKDF (reference sequence). The CDR3 covers 18 residues. The CDR3 sequence is CATSRDQDYTKTGNEQFF. Written as DNA, the CDR3 is TGTGCCACCAGCAGAGATCAGGACTATACCAAAACTGGGAATGAGCAGTTCTTC.

This chain links TRBV30 with TRBJ1-5; D is unclear. There are 13 residues in the CDR3. Germline V lookup: CDR1 GTSNPN, CDR2 SVGIG (reference sequence). Trimming pared 2 bases from V and 1 base from J, leaving 6 bases between. The chain's CDR3 is CAWSFSSNQPQHF. DNA of the CDR3: TGTGCCTGGAGTTTTTCGAGCAATCAGCCCCAGCATTTT.